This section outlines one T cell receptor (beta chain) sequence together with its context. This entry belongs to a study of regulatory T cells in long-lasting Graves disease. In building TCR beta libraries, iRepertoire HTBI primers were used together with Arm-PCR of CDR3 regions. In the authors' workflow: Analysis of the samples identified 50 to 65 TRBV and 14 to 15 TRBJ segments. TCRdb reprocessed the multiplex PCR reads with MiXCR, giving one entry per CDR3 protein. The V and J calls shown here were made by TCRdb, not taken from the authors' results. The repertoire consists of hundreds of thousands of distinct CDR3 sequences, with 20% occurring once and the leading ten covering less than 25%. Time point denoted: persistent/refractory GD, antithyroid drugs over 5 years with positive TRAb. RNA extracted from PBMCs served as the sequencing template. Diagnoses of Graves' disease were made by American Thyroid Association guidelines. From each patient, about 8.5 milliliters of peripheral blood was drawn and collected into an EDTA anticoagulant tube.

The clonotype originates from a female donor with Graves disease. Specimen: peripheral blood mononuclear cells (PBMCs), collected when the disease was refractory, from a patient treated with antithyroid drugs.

The CDR3 DNA sequence: TGCGCCAGCAGCCGGACAGACACTGACGAGCAGTACTTC. Its protein product is CASSRTDTDEQYF. The chain carries TRBV10-2 and TRBJ2-7, with D possibly being TRBD1 (6 bases). Germline V gene lookup returns CDR1 WSHSY and CDR2 SAAADI. Trimming took off 6 bases at V and 5 bases at J, with 14 bases between the two ends. This CDR3 has 13 amino acids.